This T cell receptor beta chain was retrieved from a study of Graves' ophthalmopathy and Graves' hyperthyroidism. Study-level points and caveats: Separation of ophthalmopathy from stable hyperthyroidism was achieved by a 13-signature model, at 85% to 90% sensitivity and around 81% specificity. Most thyroid clonotypes with frequency above 0.001 were detected in blood too.

This clonotype was counted ten times or more. What it binds is unknown. CDR3 length equals 13 residues. Between the trimmed V and J ends, which lost 5 bases and 2 bases, there was a span of 7 bases. The diagnosis was founded upon clinical symptoms, serum thyroxine, TRAb, thyroid ultrasound and orbital computed tomography. Sampling approximately 10 ml of fresh peripheral blood provided the PBMCs. RNA served as the template for amplifying TCR beta CDR3 regions. HTBI primers were employed in first-round RT-PCR, then a second-round multiplex PCR followed. TCRdb ran MiXCR on the multiplex PCR reads and lists one entry per CDR3 protein. The sample shows 400,000 or so distinct CDR3 sequences, 15% of them seen only once.

V usage is TRBV12-3 or TRBV12-4 and J usage is TRBJ1-3; D possibly corresponds to TRBD1 (5 bases). The receptor was isolated from a woman aged 18-29 years with stable Graves' hyperthyroidism. The sequenced sample was peripheral blood. The CDR3 nucleotides read TGTGCCAGCAGTCAGACAGCTGGAAACACCATATATTTT. It translates to CASSQTAGNTIYF.